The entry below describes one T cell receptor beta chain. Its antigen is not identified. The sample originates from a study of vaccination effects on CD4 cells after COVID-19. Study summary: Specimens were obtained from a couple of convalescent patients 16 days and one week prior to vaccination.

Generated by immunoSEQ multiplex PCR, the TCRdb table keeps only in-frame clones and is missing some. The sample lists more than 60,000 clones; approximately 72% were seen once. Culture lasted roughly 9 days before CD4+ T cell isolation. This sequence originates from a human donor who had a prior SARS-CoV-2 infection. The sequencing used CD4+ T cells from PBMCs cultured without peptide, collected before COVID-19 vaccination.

In nucleotides, the CDR3 is TGTGCTAGTCAAAACGTCCGTGAAAAACTGTTTTTT. It is translated as CASQNVREKLFF. This chain joins TRBV12-5 and TRBJ1-4; D gene ambiguous. From germline, CDR1 is LGHNT and CDR2 FRNRAP. The ends were cut back, 8 bases at V and 7 bases at J, with 11 bases in the middle. The CDR3 extends over 12 amino acids. The full variable domain, in which reference TRBV12-5 and TRBJ1-4 provide the parts outside the CDR3, is DARVTQTPRHKVTEMGQEVTMRCQPILGHNTVFWYRQTMMQGLELLAYFRNRAPLDDSGMPKDRFSAEMPDATLATLKIQPSEPRDSAVYFCASQNVREKLFFGSGTQLSVL.